This T cell receptor beta chain was recorded in a study of shared clonotypes between healthy human individuals. About this clone: What it binds is unknown. The sample holds other DNA sequences that translate to the same CDR3.

This CDR3 is built from 11 residues. Germline V gene sequence: CDR1 LNHDA, CDR2 SQIVND (reference sequence). The V gene lost 4 bases and the J gene lost 3 bases, with 3 bases spanning the gap. Study-wide results and limits: Several donors showed sharing of about 5.5% of naive CD4 clonotypes.

Measured with immunoSEQ multiplex PCR; TCRdb has only the in-frame clones, and not every one. The sample lists about a million clones; roughly 80% were seen once. The genes are TRBV19 and TRBJ1-2; no clear D. The sequenced material came from memory CD4+ T cells from PBMCs. As for subset: CD45RA-negative fraction. The source of this sequence is a young man in good health. Some clones in this sample may be carry-over from other donors' samples. The CDR3 region is CASSKDYGYTF. In DNA form, the CDR3 reads TGTGCCAGTAGTAAGGACTATGGCTACACCTTC.